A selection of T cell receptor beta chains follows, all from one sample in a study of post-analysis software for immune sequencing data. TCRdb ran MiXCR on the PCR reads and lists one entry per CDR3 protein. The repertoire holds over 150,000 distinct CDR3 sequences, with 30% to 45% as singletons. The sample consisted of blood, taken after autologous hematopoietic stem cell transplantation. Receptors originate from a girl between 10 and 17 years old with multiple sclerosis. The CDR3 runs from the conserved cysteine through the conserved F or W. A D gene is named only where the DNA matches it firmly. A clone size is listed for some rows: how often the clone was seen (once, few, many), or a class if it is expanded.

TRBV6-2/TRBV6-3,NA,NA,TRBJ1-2,CAGSYDWGVYYGYTF,TGTGCCGGCAGTTACGACTGGGGGGTCTACTATGGCTACACCTTC
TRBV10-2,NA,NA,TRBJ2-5,CASSDRGWETQYF,TGCGCCAGCAGTGATCGGGGGTGGGAGACCCAGTACTTC
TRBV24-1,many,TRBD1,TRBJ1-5,CATSGQGSNQPQHF,TGTGCCACCAGTGGACAGGGAAGCAATCAGCCCCAGCATTTT
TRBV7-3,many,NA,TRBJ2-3,CASSQGHSTDTQYF,TGTGCCAGCAGTCAAGGGCACAGCACAGATACGCAGTATTTT
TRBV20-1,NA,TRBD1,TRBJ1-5,CSAPDRETDQPQHF,TGCAGTGCACCGGACAGGGAAACGGATCAGCCCCAGCATTTT
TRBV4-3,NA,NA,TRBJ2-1,CASSQGSGRDPYNEQFF,TGCGCCAGCAGCCAAGGGAGCGGGCGGGACCCCTACAATGAGCAGTTCTTC
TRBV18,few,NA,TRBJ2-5,CASSTSVGGQETQYF,TGTGCCAGCTCAACATCGGTAGGGGGCCAAGAGACCCAGTACTTC
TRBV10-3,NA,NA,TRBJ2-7,CAISESKALPYEQYF,TGTGCCATCAGTGAGTCGAAGGCATTGCCCTACGAGCAGTACTTC
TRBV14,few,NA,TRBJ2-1,CASSQDKWSEQFF,TGTGCCAGCAGCCAAGATAAGTGGAGTGAGCAGTTCTTC
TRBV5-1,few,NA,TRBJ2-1,CASSPRPINEQFF,TGCGCCAGCAGCCCCCGACCGATCAATGAGCAGTTCTTC
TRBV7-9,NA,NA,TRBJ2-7,CASSPSTARVQYF,TGTGCCAGCAGCCCCTCCACTGCCCGTGTCCAGTACTTC
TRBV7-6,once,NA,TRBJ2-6,CAGSLPTDRSSGANVLTF,TGTGCCGGCAGCCTTCCGACAGACAGGAGCTCTGGGGCCAACGTCCTGACTTTC
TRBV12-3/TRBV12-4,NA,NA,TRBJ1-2,CASSPETNYGYTF,TGTGCCAGCAGCCCCGAGACTAACTATGGCTACACCTTC
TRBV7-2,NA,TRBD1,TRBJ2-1,CASSSQGSYGNEQFF,TGTGCCAGCAGCTCACAGGGGTCTTACGGCAATGAGCAGTTCTTC
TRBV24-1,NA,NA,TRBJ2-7,CATSEGPTGEQYF,TGTGCCACCAGTGAGGGGCCGACGGGCGAGCAGTACTTC
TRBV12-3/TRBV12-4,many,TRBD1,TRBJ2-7,CASSPRDRAYEQYF,TGTGCCAGCAGCCCCCGGGACAGGGCCTACGAGCAGTACTTC
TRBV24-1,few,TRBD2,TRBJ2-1,CATSDSGSSYNEQFF,TGTGCCACCAGTGATAGCGGGAGCTCCTACAATGAGCAGTTCTTC
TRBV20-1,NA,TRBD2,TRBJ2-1,CSATEGTSGSGEQFF,TGCAGTGCTACGGAGGGGACTAGCGGGAGTGGTGAGCAGTTCTTC
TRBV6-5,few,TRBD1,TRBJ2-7,CASSYGRGLYEQYF,TGTGCCAGCAGTTACGGCAGGGGGCTCTACGAGCAGTACTTC
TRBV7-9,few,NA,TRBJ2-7,CASSRPGTNTYEQYF,TGTGCCAGCAGCCGCCCAGGGACAAACACCTACGAGCAGTACTTC
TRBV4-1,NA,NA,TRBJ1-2,CASSPREDYGYTF,TGCGCCAGCAGCCCACGGGAAGACTATGGCTACACCTTC
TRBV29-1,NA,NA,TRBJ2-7,CSAGDSSSYNEQYF,TGCAGCGCGGGGGACTCCAGCTCCTACAATGAGCAGTACTTC
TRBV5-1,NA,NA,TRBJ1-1,CASSLEGAAGTEAFF,TGCGCCAGCAGCTTGGAAGGGGCCGCGGGCACTGAAGCTTTCTTT
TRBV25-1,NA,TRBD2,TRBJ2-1,CASSVGGAGAPYNEQFF,TGTGCCAGCAGTGTAGGAGGAGCGGGAGCCCCCTACAATGAGCAGTTCTTC
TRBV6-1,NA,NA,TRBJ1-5,CASSEGFGDYQPQHF,TGTGCCAGCAGTGAAGGATTTGGGGATTACCAGCCCCAGCATTTT
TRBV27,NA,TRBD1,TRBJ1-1,CASSSGTGSTEDFF,TGTGCCAGCAGTTCCGGGACAGGGTCCACAGAGGATTTCTTT
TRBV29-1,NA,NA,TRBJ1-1,CSAFSLNTEAFF,TGCAGCGCCTTCAGTCTGAACACTGAAGCTTTCTTT